This T cell receptor beta chain was retrieved from a study of shared clonotypes between healthy human individuals. About the study: The study used three CD4 naive, three CD4 memory, two CD8 naive and one CD8 memory plate per donor.

General study results and limits: Genetic and exposure-history diversity was limited by the few donors. Larger estimated richness was generally recorded for naive subsets relative to memory subsets. In the sorted subsets, rarefaction showed sequencing was incomplete despite large depth.

In regard to this clone: What it binds is unknown.

Profiled with immunoSEQ multiplex PCR; TCRdb holds only in-frame clones, not every one. This sample carries millions of clones, 90% to 95% of them seen once, and the ten largest clones take under 0.15%. Sequences were obtained from naive CD4+ T cells sorted from blood. Subset meaning: CD45RA+ positively selected. The TCR was taken from a man between 18 and 29 years old in good health.

The CDR3 loop reads CASSPSWAQGGQYF. In DNA form, the CDR3 reads TGTGCCAGCAGTCCCTCCTGGGCGCAAGGGGGGCAGTATTTT. The chain carries TRBV27 and TRBJ2-3; D might be TRBD1 (6 bases). Germline-derived CDR1 and CDR2 are MNHEY and SMNVEV (reference sequence). The CDR3 totals 14 residues. V was cut by 5 bases and J by 11 bases, with 20 bases left in between.